This TCR beta chain was found in a study of cytomegalovirus exposure and HLA in healthy donors. Regarding the study as a whole: Sequencing likely caused a cluster of highly shared sequence variants. An ancestry cluster, one associated with Asian ancestry, reportedly showed fewer N-insertions than the 666-donor mean in a later analysis. After further analysis at a later stage, around 17,000 TCR beta sequences were associated with HLA alleles at 0.05 false discovery rate.

The primer mix had 60 Vbeta and 13 Jbeta primers. Libraries were prepared by immunoSEQ multiplex PCR; TCRdb keeps only in-frame clonotypes and omits some of them. The repertoire consists of about 180,000 clones, with 80% to 90% occurring once and the leading ten covering under 5%. A note on this clone: Antigen: not known.

The sequence was collected from a girl under 18 in good health and CMV-seropositive. Input material: PBMCs.

In nucleotides, the CDR3 is TGTGCCAGCAGTTTAGGGGGGGGGAGCAATCAGCCCCAGCATTTT. This gives the protein CASSLGGGSNQPQHF. The chain has TRBV28 and TRBJ1-5, with a weak D call TRBD1 (5 bases). Trimming left V 2 bases short and J 1 base short, with 9 bases between. CDR3 length: 15 residues. Germline CDR1 and CDR2: MDHEN and SYDVKM.